The entry below describes one T cell receptor (beta chain). Its antigen is not known. The study ran the assay at deep level. Data came from immunoSEQ multiplex PCR; TCRdb stores just in-frame clones and leaves some out. The sample contains 650,000 to 700,000 clones, around 90% of which appear only once. The data were taken from a study of shared clonotypes between healthy human individuals. Points from the study as a whole: Memory subsets had estimated richness that was generally smaller than that of naive subsets.

Trimming pared 2 bases from V and 2 bases from J, leaving 4 bases between. Germline V gene sequence: CDR1 SGHKS, CDR2 YYEKEE (reference sequence). This CDR3 comprises 13 residues. This receptor was taken from a young man in good health. Some clones in this sample may be carry-over from other donors' samples. Sequencing input: memory CD8+ T cells from PBMCs. Subset meaning: CD45RO+ cells pooled with CCR7-negative TemRA cells. The genes are TRBV5-5 and TRBJ1-4; D not certain. In DNA form, the CDR3 reads TGTGCCAGCAGCTTACTCACTAATGAAAAACTGTTTTTT. Translating gives CASSLLTNEKLFF.